This TCR beta chain was documented in a study of cytomegalovirus exposure and HLA in healthy donors. Findings and limits, study-wide: Most likely, a cluster of highly shared sequence variants arose as a sequencing artifact.

It was with 60 Vbeta and 13 Jbeta primers that the PCR ran. Generated by immunoSEQ multiplex PCR, the TCRdb table keeps only in-frame clones and is missing some. The sample holds more than 140,000 clones; around 80% are singletons and the top ten take 1.9%. A word on this clone: Its target is not known.

The CDR3 consists of 16 residues. Deletions cut 5 bases from V and 4 bases from J, with 18 bases between. The germline V gene has CDR1 LNHNV and CDR2 YYDKDF (reference sequence). The sample taken for sequencing was PBMCs. This chain connects TRBV15 to TRBJ2-1, with D tentatively TRBD2 (6 bases). The TCR originated in a woman aged 40 to 55 in good health and CMV-seronegative. CDR3 sequence: CATSAFTGARYNEQFF. CDR3 coding DNA: TGTGCCACCAGCGCTTTTACGGGAGCGAGATACAATGAGCAGTTCTTC. Full variable domain (outside the CDR3, taken from reference TRBV15 and TRBJ2-1): DAMVIQNPRYQVTQFGKPVTLSCSQTLNHNVMYWYQQKSSQAPKLLFHYYDKDFNNEADTPDNFQSRRPNTSFCFLDIRSPGLGDTAMYLCATSAFTGARYNEQFFGPGTRLTVL.